What follows are 30 T cell receptor beta chains derived from one specimen sequenced in a study of patients and donors after allogeneic stem cell transplantation. TCRdb re-analysed the RT-PCR reads in MiXCR, keeping a single row per CDR3 protein. The data contain about 960,000 distinct CDR3 sequences, roughly 18% of them seen just once; the ten biggest clones take up around 5.5%. Sequencing was performed on blood, either unsorted or a sorted T cell fraction (not recorded which). All receptors come from a human donor who was either an allogeneic HSCT recipient or a stem cell or donor lymphocyte infusion donor (not recorded which). It is not recorded whose cells these are; they may come from a transplant donor.

The gene calls are TRBV5-5 and TRBJ2-4, with 10 positions matching TRBD1. J lost 3 bases, V lost 5 bases, and 5 bases had no gene match. This CDR3 spans 15 amino acids. Germline CDR1 reads SGHKS; CDR2 reads YYEKEE (reference sequence). CDR3 bases: TGTGCCAGCAGAGAGGACAGGGGGGGCAAAAACATTCAGTACTTC. It translates to CASREDRGGKNIQYF.

This chain connects TRBV5-1 to TRBJ2-3; D is unclear. Germline CDR1 reads SGHRS; CDR2 reads YFSETQ. The CDR3 loop spans 14 amino acids. The V end lost 2 bases, the J end lost 1 base, and 8 bases lay between the germline ends. The CDR3 sequence is CASSFTVGTDTQYF. CDR3 nucleotide sequence: TGCGCCAGCAGCTTCACGGTAGGCACAGATACGCAGTATTTT.

The table lists this clonotype with a few counts. The chain has TRBV11-2 and TRBJ1-1; D not resolved. This CDR3 is 15 amino acids long. Germline CDR1 SGHAT, CDR2 FQNNGV. V was clipped by 3 bases and J by 4 bases, with 15 bases between them. The CDR3 DNA sequence: TGTGCCAGCAGCTTGGTCCCTCGGGGAGGCACTGAAGCTTTCTTT. It yields the protein CASSLVPRGGTEAFF.

The V gene is TRBV20-1, the J gene TRBJ2-7, with 7 nucleotides matching TRBD1. The germline gives CDR1 DFQATT, CDR2 SNEGSKA (reference sequence). Trimming cost V 1 base and J 0 bases; bases outside gene matches: 6. This CDR3 is built from 15 residues. CDR3 sequence reads: CSARGGDRVSYEQYF. DNA for the CDR3: TGCAGTGCTAGAGGGGGAGACAGGGTCTCCTACGAGCAGTACTTC.

The chain recombines TRBV12-3 or TRBV12-4 with TRBJ1-1; TRBD1 aligns across 7 bases. The CDR3 covers 14 residues. Trimming took 6 bases from V and 4 from J; bases not matched to a gene: 8. CDR3 amino acids: CASRPGGDVTEAFF. CDR3 DNA sequence: TGTGCCAGCAGACCAGGGGGGGACGTCACTGAAGCTTTCTTT.

V gene TRBV4-1 combines with J gene TRBJ1-1; no definite D call. In germline, CDR1 is MGHRA, CDR2 YSYEKL. This CDR3 is built from 16 residues. Trimming took off 1 base at V and 2 bases at J, with 14 bases between the two ends. The CDR3 nucleotides read TGCGCCAGCAGCCAAGTCGGGAAGGGAGTCAACACTGAAGCTTTCTTT. It is translated as CASSQVGKGVNTEAFF.

This clonotype was counted only a few times. The CDR3 is CASSQEVQGLFVSNQPQHF. Here the CDR3 DNA reads TGTGCCAGCAGCCAAGAAGTACAGGGGTTATTTGTGAGCAATCAGCCCCAGCATTTT. The chain employs TRBV4-2 and TRBJ1-5; TRBD1 matches 7 bases. Germline V CDR1 and CDR2: LGHNA, YNFKEQ. The CDR3 spans 19 residues. V lost 0 bases to trimming and J lost 1 base; unmatched junction nucleotides: 12.

The chain has TRBV5-1 and TRBJ2-7, with 9 bases matching TRBD2. CDR1 and CDR2 from the germline V gene are SGHRS and YFSETQ. Trimming cost V 1 base and J 1 base; bases outside gene matches: 9. The CDR3 covers 17 residues. DNA of the CDR3: TGCGCCAGCAGCTTGATCGAGAGGACTAGCGTATCCTACGAGCAGTACTTC. Protein sequence: CASSLIERTSVSYEQYF.

This clonotype was counted only a few times. The rearrangement links TRBV20-1 to TRBJ2-1, with TRBD2 matching 9 bases. V was clipped by 3 bases and J by 4 bases; unmatched bases: 7. From germline, CDR1 is DFQATT and CDR2 SNEGSKA (reference sequence). There are 15 residues in the CDR3. CDR3 DNA sequence: TGCAGTGCTAGCGGGCGGGGGGGCGCTTACAATGAGCAGTTCTTC. Translating gives CSASGRGGAYNEQFF.

This clonotype was counted only a few times. V gene TRBV6-1 combines with J gene TRBJ1-3; 7 bases fit TRBD1. Germline CDR1 MNHNS, CDR2 SASEGT. The CDR3 has 13 amino acids. V shed 5 bases and J 9 bases; nucleotides not matched to a gene: 7. CDR3 in amino acids: CASSRQGPSTIYF. The CDR3 DNA sequence: TGTGCCAGCAGTCGACAGGGCCCTAGCACCATATATTTT.

A few counts support this clonotype. The V call is TRBV10-3, the J call TRBJ2-1; possibly TRBD1 for D (6 bases). Germline CDR1 ENHRY, CDR2 SYGVKD. V shed 0 bases and J shed 9 bases, with 18 bases lying between them. The CDR3 loop spans 16 amino acids. CDR3 loop: CAISESGQLGSAEQFF. CDR3 bases: TGTGCCATCAGTGAGTCGGGACAATTGGGGTCGGCTGAGCAGTTCTTC.

This chain joins TRBV12-3 or TRBV12-4 and TRBJ2-3; 7 bases agree with TRBD1. The CDR3 loop spans 14 amino acids. J was trimmed by 2 bases and V by 4 bases; bases with no gene match: 3. The chain's CDR3 is CASSSTGFTDTQYF. The DNA for the CDR3 is TGTGCCAGCAGTTCGACAGGGTTCACAGATACGCAGTATTTT.

V usage is TRBV5-5 and J usage is TRBJ1-2; D is uncertain. The CDR3 covers 16 residues. From germline, CDR1 is SGHKS and CDR2 YYEKEE (reference sequence). Trimming removed 4 bases from V and 4 bases from J, with 20 bases in between. CDR3 loop: CASSLVPGSVSYGYTF. DNA of the CDR3: TGTGCCAGCAGCCTCGTGCCCGGGTCAGTTTCCTATGGCTACACCTTC.

This clonotype was picked up a small number of times. This sequence joins TRBV3-1 and TRBJ1-4, with 7 positions matching TRBD1. After removal of 8 bases from V and 4 bases from J, the junction contained 1 base not matched to a gene. This CDR3 has 12 amino acids. Germline V CDR1 and CDR2: LGHDT, YNNKEL (reference sequence). DNA for the CDR3: TGTGCCAGCGGGGACAGTAATGAAAAACTGTTTTTT. It translates to CASGDSNEKLFF.

This clonotype showed up many times. J is TRBJ1-5 and V is TRBV12-3 or TRBV12-4, with 9 nucleotides matching TRBD1. CDR3 length: 15 residues. Trimming removed 7 bases from V and 6 bases from J; junction bases left unmatched: 10. The CDR3 region is CASNPTGGRGQPQHF. The DNA for the CDR3 is TGTGCCAGCAACCCTACAGGGGGCAGAGGTCAGCCCCAGCATTTT.

In its sample, this clonotype was seen many times. The J gene is TRBJ2-1, the V gene TRBV29-1; D is unresolved. Germline loops: CDR1 SQVTM, CDR2 ANQGSEA. The CDR3 totals 11 residues. The germline V and J ends were trimmed by 6 bases and 12 bases, with 15 bases remaining between them. CDR3 sequence: CSVGPSMGQFF. CDR3 nucleotide sequence: TGCAGCGTCGGACCCTCCATGGGGCAGTTCTTC.

The chain has TRBV5-1 and TRBJ2-1; D remains ambiguous. CDR1 is SGHRS and CDR2 is YFSETQ in the germline V gene. V was trimmed by 3 bases and J by 10 bases, leaving 8 bases between them. The CDR3 length is 11 residues. CDR3 nucleotides: TGCGCCAGCAGCTCGACGGACGAGCAGTTCTTC. It encodes CASSSTDEQFF.

Comment on this clonotype: Mismatch with germline at one junction end may stem from a read error. The chain joins TRBV7-7 to TRBJ2-3; D gene ambiguous. The CDR3 contains 13 residues. The germline gives CDR1 SSHAT, CDR2 FNYEAQ (reference sequence). DNA of the CDR3: TGTGCTAGCAGCTTTCAAAACGACCCCGCGCAGTATTTT. This gives the protein CASSFQNDPAQYF.

The chain uses TRBV5-1 and TRBJ2-1; 7 bases align to TRBD2. Germline V lookup: CDR1 SGHRS, CDR2 YFSETQ. There are 15 residues in the CDR3. V lost 5 bases to trimming and J lost 0 bases; unmatched junction nucleotides: 5. The CDR3 bases are TGCGCCAGCAGTCTAGCGGACCCCTCCTACAATGAGCAGTTCTTC. Translation gives CASSLADPSYNEQFF.

The chain has TRBV7-9 and TRBJ2-1; D tentatively fits TRBD1 or TRBD2 (5 bases each). Trimming removed 5 bases at V and 7 bases at J, with 12 bases between. Germline V lookup: CDR1 SEHNR, CDR2 FQNEAQ (reference sequence). The CDR3 spans 13 residues. The CDR3 loop is CASSRGALNEQFF. For the CDR3, the DNA is TGTGCCAGCAGCCGAGGGGCATTAAATGAGCAGTTCTTC. The entire variable domain, with the rest obtained from reference TRBV7-9 and TRBJ2-1, is as follows: DTGVSQNPRHKITKRGQNVTFRCDPISEHNRLYWYRQTLGQGPEFLTYFQNEAQLEKSRLLSDRFSAERPKGSFSTLEIQRTEQGDSAMYLCASSRGALNEQFFGPGTRLTVL.

The chain joins TRBV12-3 or TRBV12-4 to TRBJ2-1, with TRBD2 matching 8 bases. The trim removed 11 bases at V and 7 bases at J, leaving 10 bases unmatched. The CDR3 runs to 13 residues. For the CDR3, the DNA is TGTGCCGTGAGGCGGGGGGTAGGTAATGAGCAGTTCTTC. Translating gives CAVRRGVGNEQFF.

The chain couples TRBV5-1 to TRBJ2-5; 10 bases are a match to TRBD2. The CDR3 covers 14 residues. CDR1 is SGHRS, CDR2 YFSETQ, per germline. V dropped 5 bases and J dropped 4; count of bases not matched to a gene: 5. CDR3 residues: CASSSAGGLETQYF. Here the CDR3 DNA reads TGCGCCAGCAGTTCAGCGGGAGGGCTAGAGACCCAGTACTTC.

The chain uses TRBV20-1 and TRBJ1-2; tentatively, D is TRBD1 (5 bases). Deletions cut 3 bases from V and 4 bases from J, with 24 bases between. The CDR3 covers 17 residues. From germline, CDR1 is DFQATT and CDR2 SNEGSKA (reference sequence). The CDR3 nucleotides are TGCAGTGCTAGGGGCCCGATGGCAGGGAGGCTTGGCTATGGCTACACCTTC. Translating gives CSARGPMAGRLGYGYTF.

The V call is TRBV9, the J call TRBJ2-5, with 9 positions matching TRBD2. V dropped 0 bases and J dropped 5; count of bases not matched to a gene: 5. The CDR3 contains 15 residues. Germline loops: CDR1 SGDLS, CDR2 YYNGEE. DNA of the CDR3: TGTGCCAGCAGCGTAGGCGGGGGGGCTCTTGAGACCCAGTACTTC. It yields the protein CASSVGGGALETQYF.

The V call is TRBV18, the J call TRBJ2-6, with D possibly TRBD1 on 6 matching bases. Germline lookup yields CDR1 KGHSH and CDR2 LQKENI. CDR3 length: 19 amino acids. Trimming removed 1 base at V and 0 bases at J, with 16 bases between. CDR3 region: CASSPLSTGTSSGANVLTF. The CDR3 nucleotides are TGTGCCAGCTCACCACTATCAACAGGGACATCCTCTGGGGCCAACGTCCTGACTTTC.

Only a few counts were recorded for this clonotype. The V gene is TRBV19, the J gene TRBJ2-1; 8 nucleotides line up with TRBD1. V lost 4 bases and J lost 3; bases outside the gene matches: 8. This CDR3 has 16 amino acids. Germline V gives CDR1 LNHDA, CDR2 SQIVND (reference sequence). Here the CDR3 DNA reads TGTGCCAGTAGTACTCTAGCCGGGACAGGCTACAATGAGCAGTTCTTC. It codes for CASSTLAGTGYNEQFF. Using reference TRBV19 and TRBJ2-1 for the parts outside the CDR3, the full variable domain is DGGITQSPKYLFRKEGQNVTLSCEQNLNHDAMYWYRQDPGQGLRLIYYSQIVNDFQKGDIAEGYSVSREKKESFPLTVTSAQKNPTAFYLCASSTLAGTGYNEQFFGPGTRLTVL.

DNA for the CDR3: TGTGCCAGCAGCGCCCCCAGTCTTCGGCGGAGGGGGCACAATGAGCAGTTCTTC. The encoded protein is CASSAPSLRRRGHNEQFF. This chain joins TRBV9 and TRBJ2-1; D is perhaps TRBD1 (7 bases). Trimming shortened V by 3 bases and J by 5 bases, and 24 bases separated the two germline ends. The germline CDR1 and CDR2 sequences are SGDLS and YYNGEE. This CDR3 has 18 amino acids.

This clonotype was observed a handful of times. The rearrangement joins TRBV6-1 to TRBJ1-4; 11 nucleotides match TRBD1. This CDR3 spans 17 amino acids. V was clipped by 6 bases and J by 0 bases; unmatched bases: 6. The germline gives CDR1 MNHNS, CDR2 SASEGT. CDR3 sequence reads: CASSRTGGRTTNEKLFF. The CDR3 DNA sequence: TGTGCCAGCAGCCGGACAGGGGGCAGGACAACTAATGAAAAACTGTTTTTT.

The chain has TRBV6-2 or TRBV6-3 and TRBJ2-1; tentative D call: TRBD2 (7 bases). The CDR3 spans 14 residues. With 2 bases removed from V and 9 bases from J, the gap between germline ends came to 14 bases. Germline V gives CDR1 MNHEY, CDR2 SVGEGT. CDR3 residues: CASSYPRGGGEQFF. The CDR3 DNA is TGTGCCAGCAGTTACCCCCGGGGAGGGGGTGAGCAGTTCTTC.

This clonotype appeared many times. The J gene is TRBJ2-3, the V gene TRBV29-1; D is unclear. Germline lookup yields CDR1 SQVTM and CDR2 ANQGSEA. Between the trimmed V and J ends, which lost 4 bases and 4 bases, there was a span of 12 bases. CDR3 size: 13 residues. CDR3 sequence (DNA): TGCAGCGTTGCGCTCCCCGGAGCAGATACGCAGTATTTT. Amino acids: CSVALPGADTQYF.